This TCR beta chain stems from a study of T cell repertoires in cytomegalovirus infection. The overall study: Recently identified HLA-C-restricted CMV epitopes were among the peptides used. Both a matching HLA type and CMV infection were indicated by public TCR beta signatures. Study-wide points: The cumulative frequency of public TCR beta families distinguished individuals who carried CMV together with the relevant HLA. Clonotype analysis showed dominance of the ex vivo response by HLA-C-restricted CMV-specific TCR beta clonotypes.

MiXCR, applied by TCRdb to the reads, yields one record per CDR3 protein. The top ten clones hold around 12% of a sample with 750,000 to 950,000 distinct CDR3 sequences, almost 30% of them seen once. Germline loops: CDR1 LNHDA, CDR2 SQIVND (reference sequence). This CDR3 comprises 14 residues. The V gene lost 0 bases and the J gene lost 5 bases, with 10 bases spanning the gap. Of note for this clonotype: The antigen is not known.

This sample comprised cultured CD8+ T cells from PBMCs, obtained from culture after CMV antigen stimulation. This chain connects TRBV19 to TRBJ1-1, with D maybe TRBD1 (6 bases). The receptor was isolated from a human donor in good health (CMV status not recorded). Some clones in this sample may be carry-over from other donors' samples. The CDR3 reads CASSIDQGRTEAFF. In nucleotides, the CDR3 is TGTGCCAGTAGTATAGATCAGGGGCGGACTGAAGCTTTCTTT.